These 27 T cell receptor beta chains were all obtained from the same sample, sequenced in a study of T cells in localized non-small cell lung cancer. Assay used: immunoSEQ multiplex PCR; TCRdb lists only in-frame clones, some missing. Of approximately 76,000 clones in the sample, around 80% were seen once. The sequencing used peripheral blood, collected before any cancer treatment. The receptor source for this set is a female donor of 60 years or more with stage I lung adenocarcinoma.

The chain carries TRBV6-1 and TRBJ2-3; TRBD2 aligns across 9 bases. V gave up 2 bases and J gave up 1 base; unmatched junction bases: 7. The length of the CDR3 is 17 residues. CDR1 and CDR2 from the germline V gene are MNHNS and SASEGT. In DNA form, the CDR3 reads TGTGCCAGCAGTGAAAAAGTCCAGCGGGGGGGCACAGATACGCAGTATTTT. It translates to CASSEKVQRGGTDTQYF.

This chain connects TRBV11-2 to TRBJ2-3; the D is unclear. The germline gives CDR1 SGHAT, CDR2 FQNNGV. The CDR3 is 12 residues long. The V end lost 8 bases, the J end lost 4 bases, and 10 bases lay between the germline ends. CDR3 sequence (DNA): TGTGCCAGCCTACAATTCGCAGATACGCAGTATTTT. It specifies CASLQFADTQYF.

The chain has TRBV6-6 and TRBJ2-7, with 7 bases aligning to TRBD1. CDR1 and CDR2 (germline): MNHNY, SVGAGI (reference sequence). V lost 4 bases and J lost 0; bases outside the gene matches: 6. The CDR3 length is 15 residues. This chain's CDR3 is CASSSGQLFSYEQYF. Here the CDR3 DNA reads TGTGCCAGCAGTTCGGGACAGCTTTTCTCCTACGAGCAGTACTTC.

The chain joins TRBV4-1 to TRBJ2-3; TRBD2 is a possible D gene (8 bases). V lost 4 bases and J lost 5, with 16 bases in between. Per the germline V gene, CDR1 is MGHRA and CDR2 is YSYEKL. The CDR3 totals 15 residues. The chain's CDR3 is CASSRDSGGRDTQYF. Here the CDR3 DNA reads TGCGCCAGCAGCCGGGACAGCGGGGGTCGAGATACGCAGTATTTT.

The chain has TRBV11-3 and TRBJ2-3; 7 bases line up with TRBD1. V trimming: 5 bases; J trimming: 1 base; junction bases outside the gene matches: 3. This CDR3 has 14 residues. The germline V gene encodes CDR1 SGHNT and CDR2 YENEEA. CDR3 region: CASSLGQGTDTQYF. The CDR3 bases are TGTGCCAGCAGCCTAGGACAGGGCACAGATACGCAGTATTTT.

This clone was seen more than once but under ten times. This CDR3 reads CASTPGTNSYGYTF. The CDR3 DNA reads as TGTGCCAGCACCCCCGGGACCAACTCATATGGCTACACCTTC. This sequence joins TRBV6-5 and TRBJ1-2, with TRBD1 as a possible D gene (5 bases). Germline CDR1 MNHEY, CDR2 SVGAGI. The CDR3 is 14 amino acids. Trimming cost V 7 bases and J 5 bases, with 17 bases left between them.

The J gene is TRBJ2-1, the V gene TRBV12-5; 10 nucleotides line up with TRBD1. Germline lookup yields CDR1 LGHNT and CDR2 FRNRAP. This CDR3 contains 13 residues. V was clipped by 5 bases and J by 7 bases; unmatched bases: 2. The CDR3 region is CASGPDRGNEQFF. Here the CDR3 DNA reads TGTGCTAGTGGTCCGGACAGGGGGAATGAGCAGTTCTTC.

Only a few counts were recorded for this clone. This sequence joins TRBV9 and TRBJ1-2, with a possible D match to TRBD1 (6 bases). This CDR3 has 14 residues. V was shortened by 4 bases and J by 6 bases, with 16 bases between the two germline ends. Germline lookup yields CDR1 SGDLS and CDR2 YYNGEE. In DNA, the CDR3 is TGTGCCAGCAGCCCGTGGGGAAGGGGGGATGGCTACACCTTC. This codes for CASSPWGRGDGYTF.

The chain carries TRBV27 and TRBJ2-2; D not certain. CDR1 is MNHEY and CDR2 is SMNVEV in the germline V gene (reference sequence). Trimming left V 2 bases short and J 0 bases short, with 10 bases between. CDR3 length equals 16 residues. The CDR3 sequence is CASSLGWASNTGELFF. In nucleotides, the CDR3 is TGTGCCAGCAGTTTAGGTTGGGCCTCGAACACCGGGGAGCTGTTTTTT.

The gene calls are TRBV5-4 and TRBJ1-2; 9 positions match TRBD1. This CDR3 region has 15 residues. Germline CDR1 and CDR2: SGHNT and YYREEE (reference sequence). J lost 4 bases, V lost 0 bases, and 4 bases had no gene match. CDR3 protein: CASSLDRGLIYGYTF. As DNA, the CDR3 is TGTGCCAGCAGCTTGGACAGGGGGCTAATCTATGGCTACACCTTC.

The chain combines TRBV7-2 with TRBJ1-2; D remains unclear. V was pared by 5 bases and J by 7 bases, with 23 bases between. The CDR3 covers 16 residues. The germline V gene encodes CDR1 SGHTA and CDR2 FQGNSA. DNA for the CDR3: TGTGCCAGCAGCCCCCTAGGAGCCGTCGGGGAATTTGGCTACACCTTC. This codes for CASSPLGAVGEFGYTF. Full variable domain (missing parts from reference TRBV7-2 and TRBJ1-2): GAGVSQSPSNKVTEKGKDVELRCDPISGHTALYWYRQSLGQGLEFLIYFQGNSAPDKSGLPSDRFSAERTGGSVSTLTIQRTQQEDSAVYLCASSPLGAVGEFGYTFGSGTRLTVV.

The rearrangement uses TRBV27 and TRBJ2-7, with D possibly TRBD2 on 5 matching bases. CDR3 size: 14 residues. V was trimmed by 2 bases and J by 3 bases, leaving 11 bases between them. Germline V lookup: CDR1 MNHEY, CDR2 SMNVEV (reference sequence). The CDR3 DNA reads TGTGCCAGCAGTTTAGGCCCCGGGGTCTACGAGCAGTACTTC. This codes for CASSLGPGVYEQYF.

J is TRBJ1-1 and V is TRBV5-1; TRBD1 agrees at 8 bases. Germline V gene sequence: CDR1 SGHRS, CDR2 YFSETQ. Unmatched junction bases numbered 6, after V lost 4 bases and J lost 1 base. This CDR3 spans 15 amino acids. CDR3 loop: CASSATGGWNTEAFF. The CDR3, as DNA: TGCGCCAGCAGCGCTACAGGGGGGTGGAACACTGAAGCTTTCTTT.

In nucleotides, the CDR3 is TGTGCCACCAGCAGAGTGGGAGGGGGCCACCTTAATGAAAAACTGTTTTTT. It yields the protein CATSRVGGGHLNEKLFF. The V and J genes are TRBV15 and TRBJ1-4; 7 nucleotides align to TRBD1. J gave up 4 bases and V 1 base, and 9 bases lay outside the gene matches. Germline-derived CDR1 and CDR2 are LNHNV and YYDKDF (reference sequence). The CDR3 sequence is 17 residues long.

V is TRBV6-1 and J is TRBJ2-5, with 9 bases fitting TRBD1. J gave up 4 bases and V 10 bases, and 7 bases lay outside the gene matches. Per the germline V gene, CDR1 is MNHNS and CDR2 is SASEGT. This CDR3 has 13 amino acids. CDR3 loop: CATLRDRVETQYF. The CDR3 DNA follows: TGTGCCACCCTCCGGGACAGGGTAGAGACCCAGTACTTC.

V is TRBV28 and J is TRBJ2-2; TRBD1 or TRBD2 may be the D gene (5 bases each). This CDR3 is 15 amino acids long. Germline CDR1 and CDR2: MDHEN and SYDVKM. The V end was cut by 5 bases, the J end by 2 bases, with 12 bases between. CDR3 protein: CASSPGTINTGELFF. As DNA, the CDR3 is TGTGCCAGCAGTCCCGGGACGATAAACACCGGGGAGCTGTTTTTT.

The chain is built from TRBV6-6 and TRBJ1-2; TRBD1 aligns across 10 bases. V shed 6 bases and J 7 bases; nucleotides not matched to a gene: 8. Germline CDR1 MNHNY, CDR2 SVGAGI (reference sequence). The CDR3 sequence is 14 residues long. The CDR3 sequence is CASRRGQGLAGYTF. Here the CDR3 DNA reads TGTGCCAGCAGGCGGGGACAGGGGTTGGCTGGCTACACCTTC.

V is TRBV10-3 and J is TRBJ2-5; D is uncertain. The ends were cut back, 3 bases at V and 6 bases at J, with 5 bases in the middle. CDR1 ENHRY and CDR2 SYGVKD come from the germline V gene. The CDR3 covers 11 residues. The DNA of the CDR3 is TGTGCCATCAGTGAACTGAAGACCCAGTACTTC. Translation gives CAISELKTQYF.

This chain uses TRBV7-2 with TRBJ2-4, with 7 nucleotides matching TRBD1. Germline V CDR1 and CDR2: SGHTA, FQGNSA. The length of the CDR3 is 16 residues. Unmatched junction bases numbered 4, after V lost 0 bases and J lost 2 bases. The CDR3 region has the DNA TGTGCCAGCAGCTTAGCGTCAGGGGGAACCAAAAACATTCAGTACTTC. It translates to CASSLASGGTKNIQYF.

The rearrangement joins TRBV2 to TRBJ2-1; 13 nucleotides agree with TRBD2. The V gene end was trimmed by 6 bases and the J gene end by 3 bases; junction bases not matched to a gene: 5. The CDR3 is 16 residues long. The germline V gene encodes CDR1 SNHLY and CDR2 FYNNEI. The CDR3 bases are TGTGCCAGCAGGCTGGGACTAGCGGGGAACTACAATGAGCAGTTCTTC. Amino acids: CASRLGLAGNYNEQFF.

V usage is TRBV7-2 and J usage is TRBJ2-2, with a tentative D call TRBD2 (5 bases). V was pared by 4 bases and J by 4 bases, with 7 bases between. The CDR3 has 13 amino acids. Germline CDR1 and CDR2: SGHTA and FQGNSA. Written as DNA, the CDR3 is TGTGCCAGCAGCTATGGGAGCACCGGGGAGCTGTTTTTT. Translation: CASSYGSTGELFF.

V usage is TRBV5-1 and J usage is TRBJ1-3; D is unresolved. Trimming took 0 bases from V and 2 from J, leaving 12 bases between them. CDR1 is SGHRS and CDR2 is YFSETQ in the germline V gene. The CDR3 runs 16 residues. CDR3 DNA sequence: TGCGCCAGCAGCTTGGAATCTATGGCAGCTGGAAACACCATATATTTT. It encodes CASSLESMAAGNTIYF.

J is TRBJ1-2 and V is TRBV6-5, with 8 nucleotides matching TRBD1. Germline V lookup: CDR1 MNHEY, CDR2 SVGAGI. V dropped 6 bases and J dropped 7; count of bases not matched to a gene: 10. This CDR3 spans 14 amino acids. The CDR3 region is CASSLNRDRRGYTF. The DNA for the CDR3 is TGTGCCAGCAGCCTGAACCGGGACAGGCGTGGCTACACCTTC.

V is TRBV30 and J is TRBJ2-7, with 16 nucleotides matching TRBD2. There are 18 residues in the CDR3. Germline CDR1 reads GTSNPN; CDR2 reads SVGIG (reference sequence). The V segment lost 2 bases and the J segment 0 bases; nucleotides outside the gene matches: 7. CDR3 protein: CAWSTGTSGGAVSYEQYF. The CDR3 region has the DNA TGTGCCTGGAGTACCGGGACTAGCGGGGGGGCGGTCTCCTACGAGCAGTACTTC.

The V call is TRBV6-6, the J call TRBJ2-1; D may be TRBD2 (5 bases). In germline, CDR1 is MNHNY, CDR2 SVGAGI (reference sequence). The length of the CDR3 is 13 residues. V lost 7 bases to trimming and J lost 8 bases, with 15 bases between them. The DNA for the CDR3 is TGTGCCAGCAATACTAGGCCCCAGGATGAGCAGTTCTTC. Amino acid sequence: CASNTRPQDEQFF.

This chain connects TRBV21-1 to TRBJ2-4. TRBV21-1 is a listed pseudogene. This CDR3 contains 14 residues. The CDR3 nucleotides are TGTGCCAGCAGGACCAAGTGGGCCAAAAACATTCAGTACTTC. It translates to CASRTKWAKNIQYF.

CDR3: CASSPTPTGGSPLHF. The DNA for the CDR3 is TGTGCCAGCAGCCCTACCCCCACAGGGGGATCACCCCTCCACTTT. The chain combines TRBV5-4 with TRBJ1-6; 8 bases are shared with TRBD1. The germline V gene encodes CDR1 SGHNT and CDR2 YYREEE (reference sequence). Germline trimming cut 4 bases from V and 10 bases from J; bases unmatched to any gene: 10. The CDR3 covers 15 residues.